This T cell receptor beta chain comes out of a study of CD8 T cells in ankylosing spondylitis. In the case of this clonotype: Its antigen is not identified. A clone one base away is much larger, so this may be a read error.

Study outcomes and limitations: Seven to nine highly homologous variants formed a TCR beta motif that appeared characteristic of ankylosing spondylitis blood.

TCRdb passed the 5' RACE reads through MiXCR, listing each CDR3 protein once. The sample has around 490,000 distinct CDR3 sequences, 5.3% seen once. The origin of this receptor is a male donor with ankylosing spondylitis. The sample consisted of blood, either unsorted or a sorted T cell fraction (not recorded which).

CDR3 in amino acids: CASSLGADRANGKLFF. CDR3 in DNA: TGCGCCAGCAGCTTGGGAGCGGACAGGGCAAATGGAAAACTGTTTTTT. The V and J genes are TRBV5-1 and TRBJ1-4; TRBD1 aligns across 8 bases. The germline V gene encodes CDR1 SGHRS and CDR2 YFSETQ. The CDR3 covers 16 residues.